Only a few counts were recorded for the clone carrying this TCR beta chain. The data originate from a study of blood T cell repertoires in COVID-19. The table came from immunoSEQ multiplex PCR; TCRdb's copy has only in-frame clones and leaves some out. The sample has roughly 41,000 clones, roughly 86% seen once. The study assigned cohorts using participant-reported clinical history. CDR3 size: 14 residues. V shed 5 bases, J shed 8 bases, and the junction held 11 bases outside the gene matches. Germline V gene sequence: CDR1 MNHEY, CDR2 SVGEGT. The receptor comes from a woman between 45 and 65 years old who had recovered from COVID-19. J is TRBJ1-1 and V is TRBV6-2 or TRBV6-3; 7 bases map to TRBD1. Sequenced: PBMCs or T cells enriched from blood (not recorded which). The CDR3: CASSRPGQEKEAFF. The CDR3 nucleotides are TGTGCCAGCAGTCGTCCCGGACAGGAGAAAGAAGCTTTCTTT.